What follows describes a single TCR beta chain. The antigen remains undetermined. This sample is part of a study of OX40 agonist ivuxolimab in advanced cancers. Study-wide background: The treatment was a fully human IgG2 OX40 agonist, ivuxolimab. Study-wide points: No antigen was identified for the clonally expanded peripheral T cells. Among the lowest peripheral clonal expansion occurred in 0.1-3.0 mg/kg partial responders. CD8+ T cells were the subset that, on average, had more expanded clones than CD4+.

The data were produced by immunoSEQ multiplex PCR, yet TCRdb's version contains in-frame clones alone and is incomplete. The top ten clones hold 1.5% to 2% of a sample with under 90,000 clones, about 90% of them seen once. The germline V gene encodes CDR1 LNHDA and CDR2 SQIVND (reference sequence). This CDR3 is built from 16 residues. Trimming cost V 2 bases and J 0 bases, with 11 bases left between them. The chain has TRBV19 and TRBJ1-5; the D is unclear. This receptor was identified in an adult with an advanced solid tumor such as melanoma, head and neck, liver or kidney cancer. The material was CD4+ or CD8+ T cells sorted from blood, obtained in a trial of the OX40 agonist ivuxolimab. In nucleotides, the CDR3 is TGTGCCAGTAGTATACCGTCAGACAATAGCAATCAGCCCCAGCATTTT. Translating it yields CASSIPSDNSNQPQHF.